The 24 T cell receptor beta chains below were found in one sample sequenced in a study of glioma-infiltrating T cells. TCR alpha and beta CDR3 regions were amplified from RNA using iRepertoire nested multiplex PCR. MiXCR, applied by TCRdb to the multiplex PCR reads, yields one record per CDR3 protein. The profile shows about 190,000 distinct CDR3 sequences, 32% of them singletons. Sequenced input: glioma tissue, nonneoplastic brain tissue, or PBMCs (not recorded which). Receptors originate from a human donor with low-grade glioma or glioblastoma, undergoing nonglioma brain surgery, or in good health (not recorded which).

The table lists this clonotype with many counts. V is TRBV28 and J is TRBJ1-2; no clear D gene. CDR3 length: 12 residues. In germline, CDR1 is MDHEN, CDR2 SYDVKM. Trimming took off 5 bases at V and 4 bases at J, with 8 bases between the two ends. The CDR3 sequence is CASSRIGYGYTF. For the CDR3, the DNA is TGTGCCAGCAGTCGAATCGGCTATGGCTACACCTTC.

This clonotype was seen many times. The chain joins TRBV4-3 to TRBJ2-7; D might be TRBD1 or TRBD2, each matching 5 bases. This CDR3 comprises 17 residues. CDR1 and CDR2 from the germline V gene are LGHNA and YSLEER. V was pared by 1 base and J by 0 bases, with 16 bases between. The CDR3 loop reads CASSQGWRQGPSYEQYF. In nucleotides, the CDR3 is TGCGCCAGCAGCCAAGGTTGGAGGCAGGGACCCTCCTACGAGCAGTACTTC.

There are many counts of this clonotype. This chain uses TRBV28 with TRBJ2-5; D might be TRBD2 (5 bases). In germline, CDR1 is MDHEN, CDR2 SYDVKM. This CDR3 comprises 15 residues. The V gene lost 6 bases and the J gene lost 0 bases, with 14 bases spanning the gap. The CDR3 sequence: CASSPGLKYQETQYF. CDR3 in DNA: TGTGCCAGCAGCCCCGGACTCAAGTACCAAGAGACCCAGTACTTC. The full variable domain, its missing parts supplied by reference TRBV28 and TRBJ2-5, is DVKVTQSSRYLVKRTGEKVFLECVQDMDHENMFWYRQDPGLGLRLIYFSYDVKMKEKGDIPEGYSVSREKKERFSLILESASTNQTSMYLCASSPGLKYQETQYFGPGTRLLVL.

This clonotype came up many times. The chain combines TRBV11-2 with TRBJ1-1; D unclear. V dropped 9 bases and J dropped 1 base, with 15 bases sitting between them. The CDR3 is 14 amino acids. Germline V lookup: CDR1 SGHAT, CDR2 FQNNGV. The CDR3 bases are TGTGCCAGTACTGGACGCAGATGGAACACTGAAGCTTTCTTT. Translating it yields CASTGRRWNTEAFF.

This clonotype was seen at least ten times. This chain uses TRBV18 with TRBJ2-7, with D perhaps matching TRBD1 (5 bases). Germline assignment: CDR1 KGHSH and CDR2 LQKENI. The CDR3 spans 14 residues. Trimming stripped 2 bases from V and 0 bases from J, with 8 bases between. The CDR3 DNA is TGTGCCAGCTCACCAACAGGCAGCTCCTACGAGCAGTACTTC. It yields the protein CASSPTGSSYEQYF.

On this clonotype itself: With a much larger clone just one base away, this may be a read error. V and J are TRBV20-1 and TRBJ1-4; possibly TRBD1 for D (6 bases). This CDR3 has 16 residues. Germline-derived CDR1 and CDR2 are DFQATT and SNEGSKA (reference sequence). As DNA, the CDR3 is TGCAGTGCTAGCCCCGCCCCGGGGGCAACTAATAAAAAACTGTTTTTT. It yields the protein CSASPAPGATNKKLFF.

This chain joins TRBV18 and TRBJ2-2, with D uncertain. CDR3 length: 13 residues. Germline V CDR1 and CDR2: KGHSH, LQKENI. Between the trimmed V and J ends, which lost 2 bases and 6 bases, there was a span of 7 bases. CDR3 residues: CASSPAVSGELFF. In nucleotides, the CDR3 is TGTGCCAGCTCACCAGCCGTGTCCGGGGAGCTGTTTTTT.

This clonotype was observed many times. The chain combines TRBV20-1 with TRBJ2-1; a weak D match, TRBD2 (6 bases). The V end lost 0 bases, the J end lost 3 bases, and 12 bases lay between the germline ends. CDR3 length equals 15 residues. Germline values: CDR1 DFQATT, CDR2 SNEGSKA (reference sequence). In DNA, the CDR3 is TGCAGTGCTAGAGATACGGGAGCCGTCTACAATGAGCAGTTCTTC. As protein: CSARDTGAVYNEQFF.

Comments on this clonotype: This likely comes from a read error, as the CDR3 has no conserved phenylalanine or tryptophan at its end. The chain recombines TRBV7-2 with TRBJ2-3; D is possibly TRBD1 (6 bases). CDR1 and CDR2 (germline): SGHTA, FQGNSA. V was trimmed by 7 bases and J by 0 bases, leaving 11 bases between them. The CDR3 consists of 14 residues. The CDR3 here is CASTVDRSTDTQYV. CDR3 DNA sequence: TGTGCCAGCACCGTGGACAGAAGCACAGATACGCAGTATGTT.

This clonotype has ten or more counts. This chain uses TRBV20-1 with TRBJ2-1; 10 bases align to TRBD2. The CDR3 contains 14 residues. Trimming cost V 6 bases and J 6 bases; bases outside gene matches: 8. The germline V gene has CDR1 DFQATT and CDR2 SNEGSKA (reference sequence). CDR3 sequence: CSAPIAGGRNEQFF. The CDR3 coding sequence is TGCAGTGCCCCGATAGCGGGAGGCCGCAATGAGCAGTTCTTC.

This clonotype was observed at least ten times. The chain uses TRBV15 and TRBJ1-6; no definite D call. The CDR3 has 16 amino acids. Germline V lookup: CDR1 LNHNV, CDR2 YYDKDF (reference sequence). Trimming removed 0 bases from V and 3 bases from J, with 9 bases in between. In DNA form, the CDR3 reads TGTGCCACCAGCAGAGATAGCGTGGGCTATAATTCACCCCTCCACTTT. Translation: CATSRDSVGYNSPLHF.

A note on this clonotype: A much larger clonotype is one base distant, so this may be a read error. CDR3 residues: CASSKEGQGNYEKLFF. The CDR3 DNA follows: TGCGCCAGCAGCAAAGAGGGACAGGGTAACTATGAAAAACTGTTTTTT. The V and J genes are TRBV4-1 and TRBJ1-4, with TRBD1 identical over 9 bases. CDR1 MGHRA and CDR2 YSYEKL come from the germline V gene. CDR3 size: 16 residues.

In this sample, this clonotype turned up many times. V and J are TRBV5-1 and TRBJ1-2; the D is unclear. Trimming took off 0 bases at V and 2 bases at J, with 11 bases between the two ends. Germline CDR1 reads SGHRS; CDR2 reads YFSETQ. The CDR3 has 15 residues. For the CDR3, the DNA is TGCGCCAGCAGCTTGGTTAGTCTGAGCAACTATGGCTACACCTTC. Its protein is CASSLVSLSNYGYTF.

This clonotype was counted ten times or more. This sequence joins TRBV4-1 and TRBJ2-1, with TRBD2 identical over 7 bases. V was clipped by 0 bases and J by 3 bases; unmatched bases: 5. The CDR3 runs 16 residues. The germline V gene has CDR1 MGHRA and CDR2 YSYEKL. In nucleotides, the CDR3 is TGCGCCAGCAGCCAAGAAGGCGGGAGTCGCTACAATGAGCAGTTCTTC. Translating gives CASSQEGGSRYNEQFF.

Turning to this clonotype: A single base separates this from a much larger clone, so it may be a read error. The V gene is TRBV19, the J gene TRBJ1-2; D not resolved. With 4 bases removed from V and 1 base from J, the gap between germline ends came to 7 bases. The CDR3 spans 13 residues. Germline lookup yields CDR1 LNHDA and CDR2 SQIVND (reference sequence). The CDR3: CASSNGINYGYTF. In DNA form, the CDR3 reads TGTGCCAGTAGTAACGGTATTAACTATGGCTACACCTTC.

Concerning this clonotype: Sequence at one end of the junction differs from germline and may be a read error. The rearrangement links TRBV27 to TRBJ2-5; 8 nucleotides line up with TRBD2. CDR1 is MNHEY, CDR2 SMNVEV, per germline (reference sequence). This CDR3 region has 14 residues. CDR3 residues: CASSLLAGQEAQYF. The DNA for the CDR3 is TGTGCCAGCAGTTTATTAGCGGGGCAAGAGGCCCAGTACTTC.

On this clonotype: A much larger clone differs by one base, so this may be a read error. The chain couples TRBV27 to TRBJ2-7, with TRBD1 matching over 7 bases. The CDR3 totals 14 residues. CDR1 MNHEY and CDR2 SMNVEV come from the germline V gene (reference sequence). DNA of the CDR3: TGCGCCAGCAGCCTGAACAGGGGCCCCTACGAGCAGTACTTC. Its protein product is CASSLNRGPYEQYF.

At least ten counts were recorded for this clonotype. V usage is TRBV6-2 or TRBV6-3 and J usage is TRBJ2-5; D remains unclear. V shed 2 bases and J shed 8 bases, with 6 bases lying between them. The CDR3 runs to 11 residues. Germline lookup yields CDR1 MNHEY and CDR2 SVGEGT. The CDR3 DNA reads as TGTGCCAGCAGTTACGGGCCTACCCAGTACTTC. Translation: CASSYGPTQYF.

This clonotype was recorded at least ten times. The chain links TRBV20-1 to TRBJ2-1; 8 bases are a match to TRBD2. Germline V gene lookup returns CDR1 DFQATT and CDR2 SNEGSKA (reference sequence). The CDR3 has 15 residues. The V segment lost 4 bases and the J segment 8 bases; nucleotides outside the gene matches: 13. The CDR3 DNA reads as TGCAGTGCTAAAACTCCCGGTCTCGGGGGGGATGAGCAGTTCTTC. Translated: CSAKTPGLGGDEQFF.

The chain carries TRBV12-3 or TRBV12-4 and TRBJ2-1, with a tentative D call TRBD1 (6 bases). Trimming removed 6 bases from V and 9 bases from J, with 12 bases in between. The CDR3 covers 12 residues. Written as DNA, the CDR3 is TGTGCCAGCAGCCTAACAGGGTTTGAGCAGTTCTTC. Protein sequence: CASSLTGFEQFF.

Notes on this clonotype: Because the CDR3 is missing its conserved closing phenylalanine or tryptophan, this is likely a read error. The CDR3: CASSLTSYHEQFL. As DNA, the CDR3 is TGTGCCAGCAGCCTCACTAGCTACCATGAGCAGTTCCTC. J is TRBJ2-1 and V is TRBV27, with D perhaps TRBD2 (6 bases). Germline CDR1 reads MNHEY; CDR2 reads SMNVEV (reference sequence). CDR3 length: 13 amino acids.

The table lists this clonotype with a few counts. The chain is built from TRBV29-1 and TRBJ2-7; 7 nucleotides align to TRBD1. The germline gives CDR1 SQVTM, CDR2 ANQGSEA. The V segment lost 4 bases and the J segment 0 bases; nucleotides outside the gene matches: 9. This CDR3 comprises 15 residues. The CDR3 DNA reads as TGCAGCGTTGGTCTGGGACAGTGGACCTCCTACGAGCAGTACTTC. It is translated as CSVGLGQWTSYEQYF.

Ten or more counts support this clonotype. V usage is TRBV20-1 and J usage is TRBJ2-3; TRBD2 matches at 8 bases. Germline assignment: CDR1 DFQATT and CDR2 SNEGSKA (reference sequence). Trimming took 1 base from V and 2 from J; bases not matched to a gene: 8. The length of the CDR3 is 16 residues. The CDR3 sequence: CSARGASGRSTDTQYF. DNA for the CDR3: TGCAGTGCTAGAGGTGCTAGCGGGCGGTCCACAGATACGCAGTATTTT.

This clonotype was detected ten times or more. The chain couples TRBV28 to TRBJ2-1; D ambiguous. Trimming shortened V by 5 bases and J by 3 bases, and 11 bases separated the two germline ends. CDR3 length: 14 residues. The V gene's germline CDR1 is MDHEN and CDR2 SYDVKM. The CDR3 nucleotides read TGTGCCAGCAGTCCATCTAGAGGCTACAATGAGCAGTTCTTC. Translated: CASSPSRGYNEQFF.